Below are 18 T cell receptor beta chains sequenced from a single sample in a study of blood T cells in healthy people across ages. A J-beta primer mix and a sample-barcoded 5' primer were used in a second PCR of roughly 6 to 11 cycles. TCRdb re-analysed the 5' RACE reads in MiXCR, keeping a single row per CDR3 protein. This sample has about 1,500,000 distinct CDR3 sequences, with 28% found just once. Input material: blood. The receptors were gathered from a woman aged 30 to 39 in good health.

There are a few counts of this clonotype. One end of the junction is discordant with germline, which a read error may explain. CDR3 in amino acids: CAGRSSGTYYEQYF. In DNA, the CDR3 is TGTGCCGGCAGGTCATCGGGGACGTACTACGAGCAGTACTTC. The rearrangement joins TRBV25-1 to TRBJ2-7, with D possibly called TRBD1 or TRBD2 (5 bases each). Germline V gene lookup returns CDR1 MGHDK and CDR2 SYGVNS. This CDR3 spans 14 amino acids.

This clonotype was counted a few times. V is TRBV5-1 and J is TRBJ1-2; D might be TRBD1 (5 bases). Trimming shortened V by 2 bases and J by 4 bases, and 18 bases separated the two germline ends. CDR1 and CDR2 (germline): SGHRS, YFSETQ. The CDR3 runs to 16 residues. This CDR3 reads CASSLDTQGYVYGYTF. CDR3 in DNA: TGCGCCAGCAGCTTAGATACCCAGGGATACGTCTATGGCTACACCTTC.

The sample holds many counts of this clonotype. This chain uses TRBV5-1 with TRBJ2-3; a weak D match, TRBD1 (6 bases). Trimming removed 2 bases at V and 0 bases at J, with 13 bases between. The CDR3 extends over 16 amino acids. Germline V lookup: CDR1 SGHRS, CDR2 YFSETQ. The CDR3 nucleotides are TGCGCCAGCAGCTTAGACAGGACCGATAGCACAGATACGCAGTATTTT. This sequence encodes CASSLDRTDSTDTQYF.

This chain links TRBV30 with TRBJ2-7; unclear D gene. Germline CDR1 reads GTSNPN; CDR2 reads SVGIG (reference sequence). The CDR3 totals 12 residues. With 3 bases removed from V and 0 bases from J, the gap between germline ends came to 6 bases. The CDR3 nucleotides read TGTGCCTGGAGGGCTAGCTCCTACGAGCAGTACTTC. This codes for CAWRASSYEQYF.

This clonotype was detected only a few times. The genes are TRBV2 and TRBJ2-5, with 7 bases that match TRBD2. The CDR3 has 19 amino acids. Germline loops: CDR1 SNHLY, CDR2 FYNNEI. Unmatched junction bases numbered 18, after V lost 0 bases and J lost 5 bases. CDR3: CASSEAPGVVGGPLETQYF. In DNA, the CDR3 is TGTGCCAGCAGTGAAGCTCCAGGTGTCGTGGGAGGGCCTTTGGAGACCCAGTACTTC.

The V gene is TRBV2, the J gene TRBJ2-1; 10 nucleotides align to TRBD1. CDR1 SNHLY and CDR2 FYNNEI come from the germline V gene. V shed 11 bases, J shed 5 bases, and the junction held 6 bases outside the gene matches. CDR3 length: 13 amino acids. The CDR3 DNA reads TGTGCCTTCCGGGACAGGGGTGACAATGAGCAGTTCTTC. Translated, it gives CAFRDRGDNEQFF. The entire variable domain, with the rest obtained from reference TRBV2 and TRBJ2-1, is as follows: EPEVTQTPSHQVTQMGQEVILRCVPISNHLYFYWYRQILGQKVEFLVSFYNNEISEKSEIFDDQFSVERPDGSNFTLKIRSTKLEDSAMYFCAFRDRGDNEQFFGPGTRLTVL.

This clonotype was counted once. The gene calls are TRBV7-9 and TRBJ1-4; 8 nucleotides agree with TRBD1. The CDR3 runs 17 residues. J was trimmed by 7 bases and V by 5 bases; bases with no gene match: 15. Germline CDR1 and CDR2: SEHNR and FQNEAQ (reference sequence). CDR3: CASSPDRAVRSGEKLFF. The DNA of the CDR3 is TGTGCCAGCAGCCCGGACAGGGCGGTAAGGTCGGGTGAAAAACTGTTTTTT.

The rearrangement links TRBV12-5 to TRBJ2-4; no clear D. This CDR3 region has 16 residues. Between the trimmed V and J ends, which lost 3 bases and 0 bases, there was a span of 12 bases. The germline gives CDR1 LGHNT, CDR2 FRNRAP. CDR3 DNA: TGTGCTAGTGGTTTTGGCTTCGAATTAGCCAAAAACATTCAGTACTTC. Its translation is CASGFGFELAKNIQYF.

The sample holds many counts of this clonotype. The V and J genes are TRBV7-2 and TRBJ1-2; D is unclear. Germline CDR1 reads SGHTA; CDR2 reads FQGNSA. V gave up 1 base and J gave up 4 bases, with 7 bases separating them. This CDR3 has 13 residues. In DNA, the CDR3 is TGTGCCAGCAGCTTAGGGACTCTCTATGGCTACACCTTC. This codes for CASSLGTLYGYTF.

The chain carries TRBV6-6 and TRBJ1-2; D not certain. Germline CDR1 reads MNHNY; CDR2 reads SVGAGI (reference sequence). Trimming removed 6 bases from V and 0 bases from J, with 14 bases in between. The CDR3 sequence is 15 residues long. CDR3 loop: CASSISDGANYGYTF. The CDR3 DNA reads TGTGCCAGCAGCATCTCGGACGGAGCTAACTATGGCTACACCTTC.

This clonotype is a singleton in its sample. The chain recombines TRBV6-5 with TRBJ1-1, with D tentatively TRBD1 (5 bases). V shed 4 bases and J shed 9 bases, with 12 bases lying between them. CDR3 length: 12 amino acids. Per germline, CDR1 MNHEY and CDR2 SVGAGI. CDR3 coding DNA: TGTGCCAGCAGTTCCCCCCCGGACAAAGCTTTCTTT. Translation gives CASSSPPDKAFF.

This clonotype has only a few counts. This rearrangement joins TRBV12-3 or TRBV12-4 to TRBJ2-1; 9 positions match TRBD2. Unmatched junction bases numbered 6, after V lost 7 bases and J lost 5 bases. The CDR3 is 14 residues long. The CDR3 is CASTLTSGDNEQFF. The CDR3 nucleotides are TGTGCCAGCACCTTGACTAGCGGTGACAATGAGCAGTTCTTC.

J is TRBJ2-1 and V is TRBV20-1; 9 bases align to TRBD2. Germline CDR1 and CDR2: DFQATT and SNEGSKA (reference sequence). The CDR3 extends over 16 amino acids. J was trimmed by 6 bases and V by 3 bases; bases with no gene match: 12. The CDR3 protein is CSARSLLAGRRNEQFF. CDR3 nucleotide sequence: TGCAGTGCTAGGAGTCTCCTAGCGGGACGTCGCAATGAGCAGTTCTTC.

In its sample, this clonotype was seen a few times. The chain is built from TRBV7-2 and TRBJ2-7; 7 bases agree with TRBD1. The CDR3 runs 15 residues. The V gene's germline CDR1 is SGHTA and CDR2 FQGNSA. The J segment lost 5 bases and the V segment lost 5 bases, leaving 12 bases of the junction unmatched. CDR3 sequence reads: CASSPSPTGFNEQYF. The CDR3 region has the DNA TGTGCCAGCAGCCCTAGCCCGACAGGGTTCAACGAGCAGTACTTC.

The J gene is TRBJ1-1, the V gene TRBV7-9; D unclear. Between the trimmed V and J ends, which lost 4 bases and 1 base, there was a span of 16 bases. Germline V CDR1 and CDR2: SEHNR, FQNEAQ (reference sequence). The CDR3 runs to 16 residues. For the CDR3, the DNA is TGTGCCAGCAGCTCGGGCGTCTCTTCAGGGAACACTGAAGCTTTCTTT. Protein sequence: CASSSGVSSGNTEAFF.

Ten or more counts support this clonotype. The chain couples TRBV24-1 to TRBJ2-1; 7 nucleotides align to TRBD2. V was clipped by 9 bases and J by 1 base; unmatched bases: 2. CDR3 size: 13 residues. Germline CDR1 is KGHDR and CDR2 is SFDVKD. CDR3 bases: TGTGCCACCGGGGGGGGTTCCTACAATGAGCAGTTCTTC. Translation gives CATGGGSYNEQFF.

The chain links TRBV12-5 to TRBJ2-7, with D hard to call. The CDR3 contains 14 residues. Trimming pared 10 bases from V and 5 bases from J, leaving 21 bases between. Germline V CDR1 and CDR2: LGHNT, FRNRAP. This chain's CDR3 is CATRSSVGLNEQYF. DNA for the CDR3: TGTGCTACCAGGAGCTCGGTAGGGCTTAACGAGCAGTACTTC.

J is TRBJ2-1 and V is TRBV20-1; TRBD1 aligns across 7 bases. The CDR3 consists of 13 residues. J lost 5 bases, V lost 4 bases, and 5 bases had no gene match. Per the germline V gene, CDR1 is DFQATT and CDR2 is SNEGSKA (reference sequence). The CDR3 sequence is CSAKQGFDNEQFF. The CDR3 DNA reads as TGCAGTGCTAAACAGGGGTTCGACAATGAGCAGTTCTTC.